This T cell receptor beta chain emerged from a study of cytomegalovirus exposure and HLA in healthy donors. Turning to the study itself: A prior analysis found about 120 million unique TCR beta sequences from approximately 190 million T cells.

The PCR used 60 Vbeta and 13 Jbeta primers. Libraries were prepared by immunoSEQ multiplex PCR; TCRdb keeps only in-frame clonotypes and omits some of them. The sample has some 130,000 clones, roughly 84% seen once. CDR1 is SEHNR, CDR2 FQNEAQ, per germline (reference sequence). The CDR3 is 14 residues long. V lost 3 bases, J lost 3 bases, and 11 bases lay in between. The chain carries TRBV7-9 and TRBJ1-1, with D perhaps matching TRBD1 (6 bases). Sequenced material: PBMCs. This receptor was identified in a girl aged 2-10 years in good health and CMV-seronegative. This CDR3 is CASSLGAMDTEAFF. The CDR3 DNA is TGTGCCAGCAGCTTGGGGGCCATGGACACTGAAGCTTTCTTT.